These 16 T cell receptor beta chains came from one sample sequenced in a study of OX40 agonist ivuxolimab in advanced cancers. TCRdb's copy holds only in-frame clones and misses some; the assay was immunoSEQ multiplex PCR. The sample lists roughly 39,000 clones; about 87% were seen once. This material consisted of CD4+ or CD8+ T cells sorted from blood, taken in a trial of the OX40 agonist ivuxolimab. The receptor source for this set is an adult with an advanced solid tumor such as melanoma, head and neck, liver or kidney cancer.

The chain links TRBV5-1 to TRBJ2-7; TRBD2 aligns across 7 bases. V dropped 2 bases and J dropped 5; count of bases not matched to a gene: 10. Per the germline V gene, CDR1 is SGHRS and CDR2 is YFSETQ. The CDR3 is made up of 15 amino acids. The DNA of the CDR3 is TGCGCCAGCAGCTTTTTCAGCGGGACCAGGGACGAGCAGTACTTC. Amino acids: CASSFFSGTRDEQYF.

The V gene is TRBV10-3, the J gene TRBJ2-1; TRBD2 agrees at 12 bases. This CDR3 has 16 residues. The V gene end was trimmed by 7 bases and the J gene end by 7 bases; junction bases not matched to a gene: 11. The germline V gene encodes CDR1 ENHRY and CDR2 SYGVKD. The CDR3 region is CAITGTSGRSLNEQFF. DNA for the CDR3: TGTGCCATCACCGGAACTAGCGGGAGGAGTCTGAATGAGCAGTTCTTC.

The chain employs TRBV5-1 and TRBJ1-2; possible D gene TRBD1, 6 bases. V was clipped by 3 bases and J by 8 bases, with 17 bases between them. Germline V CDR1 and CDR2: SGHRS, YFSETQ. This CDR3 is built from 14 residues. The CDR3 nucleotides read TGCGCCAGCAGCTCCAAACAGGGAAGGGACGGCTACACCTTC. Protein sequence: CASSSKQGRDGYTF.

The CDR3 region is CASGIAGVGNEQFF. The DNA for the CDR3 is TGTGCCAGCGGAATAGCGGGAGTGGGAAATGAGCAGTTCTTC. This rearrangement joins TRBV27 to TRBJ2-1, with 9 nucleotides matching TRBD2. This CDR3 is built from 14 residues. The V gene's germline CDR1 is MNHEY and CDR2 SMNVEV (reference sequence). V lost 8 bases to trimming and J lost 7 bases; unmatched junction nucleotides: 9.

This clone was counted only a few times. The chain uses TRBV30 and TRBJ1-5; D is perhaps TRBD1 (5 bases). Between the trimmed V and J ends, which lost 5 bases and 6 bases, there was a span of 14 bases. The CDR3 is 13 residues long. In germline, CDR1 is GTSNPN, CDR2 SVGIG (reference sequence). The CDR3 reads CAWSGTLRQPQHF. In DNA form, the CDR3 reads TGTGCCTGGTCCGGGACTCTACGTCAGCCCCAGCATTTT.

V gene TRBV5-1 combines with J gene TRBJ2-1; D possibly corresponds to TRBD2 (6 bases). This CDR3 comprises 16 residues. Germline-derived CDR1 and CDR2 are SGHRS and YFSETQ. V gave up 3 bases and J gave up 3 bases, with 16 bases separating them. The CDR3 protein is CASSSSSGFFYNEQFF. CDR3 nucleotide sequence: TGCGCCAGCAGCTCGAGTAGCGGATTCTTCTACAATGAGCAGTTCTTC.

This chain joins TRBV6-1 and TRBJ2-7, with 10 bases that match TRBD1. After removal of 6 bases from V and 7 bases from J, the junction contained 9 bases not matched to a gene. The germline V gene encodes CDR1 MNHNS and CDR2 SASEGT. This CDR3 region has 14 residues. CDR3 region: CASSDRDRGREQYF. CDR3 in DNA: TGTGCCAGCAGCGACCGGGACAGGGGACGGGAGCAGTACTTC.

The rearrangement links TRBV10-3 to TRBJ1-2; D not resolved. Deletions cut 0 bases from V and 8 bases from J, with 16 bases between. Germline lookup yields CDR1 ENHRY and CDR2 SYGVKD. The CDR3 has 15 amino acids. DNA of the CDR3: TGTGCCATCAGTGAGTCGCAGGACTCCTATGGGGGCTACACCTTC. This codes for CAISESQDSYGGYTF.

The CDR3 coding sequence is TGTGCCAGCAGCCGACAGGGCACCGGGGAGCTGTTTTTT. Translating it yields CASSRQGTGELFF. V is TRBV14 and J is TRBJ2-2, with 7 nucleotides matching TRBD1. V was clipped by 4 bases and J by 4 bases; unmatched bases: 0. Germline assignment: CDR1 SGHDN and CDR2 FVKESK. This CDR3 is built from 13 residues.

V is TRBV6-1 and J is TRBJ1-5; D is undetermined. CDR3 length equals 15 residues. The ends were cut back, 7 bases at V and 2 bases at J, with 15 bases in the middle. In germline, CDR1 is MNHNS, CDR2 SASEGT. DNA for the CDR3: TGTGCCAGCAAGGACTTAGTTGGGGGCAATCAGCCCCAGCATTTT. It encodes CASKDLVGGNQPQHF.

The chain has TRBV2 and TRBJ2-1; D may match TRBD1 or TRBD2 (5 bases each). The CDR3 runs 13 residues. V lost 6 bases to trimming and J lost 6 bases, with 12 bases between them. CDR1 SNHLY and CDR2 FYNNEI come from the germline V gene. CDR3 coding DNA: TGTGCCAGCAGCCTTCTGAGGGGCAATGAGCAGTTCTTC. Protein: CASSLLRGNEQFF.

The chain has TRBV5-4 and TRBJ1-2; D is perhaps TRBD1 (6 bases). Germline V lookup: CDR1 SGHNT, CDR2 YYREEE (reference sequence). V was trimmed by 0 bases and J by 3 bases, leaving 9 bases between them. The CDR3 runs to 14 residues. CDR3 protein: CASSLAGVDYGYTF. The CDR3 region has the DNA TGTGCCAGCAGCTTGGCAGGGGTAGACTATGGCTACACCTTC.

CDR3 nucleotides: TGTGCCTGGAGTCAAGGAGGAATCTCTGGAAACACCATATATTTT. Amino acid sequence: CAWSQGGISGNTIYF. The chain employs TRBV30 and TRBJ1-3; no reliable D call. This CDR3 region has 15 residues. Germline V gives CDR1 GTSNPN, CDR2 SVGIG (reference sequence). Trimming cost V 2 bases and J 0 bases, with 11 bases left between them.

The CDR3: CASSLGLAPTPGTDTQYF. The CDR3 DNA sequence: TGTGCCAGCAGCTTAGGACTAGCGCCTACCCCTGGCACAGATACGCAGTATTTT. The chain employs TRBV5-8 and TRBJ2-3; 9 positions agree with TRBD2. V shed 2 bases and J 1 base; nucleotides not matched to a gene: 11. From germline, CDR1 is SGHTS and CDR2 YDEGEE. The CDR3 consists of 18 residues. The full variable domain, in which reference TRBV5-8 and TRBJ2-3 provide the parts outside the CDR3, is EAGVTQSPTHLIKTRGQQATLRCSPISGHTSVYWYQQALGLGLQFLLWYDEGEERNRGNFPPRFSGRQFPNYSSELNVNALELEDSALYLCASSLGLAPTPGTDTQYFGPGTRLTVL.

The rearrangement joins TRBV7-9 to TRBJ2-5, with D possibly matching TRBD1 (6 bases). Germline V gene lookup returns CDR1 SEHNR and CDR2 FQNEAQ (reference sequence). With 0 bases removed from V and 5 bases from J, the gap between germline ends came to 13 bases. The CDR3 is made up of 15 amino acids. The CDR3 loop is CASSLAGRGRETQYF. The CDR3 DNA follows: TGTGCCAGCAGCTTAGCAGGCAGGGGTAGGGAGACCCAGTACTTC.

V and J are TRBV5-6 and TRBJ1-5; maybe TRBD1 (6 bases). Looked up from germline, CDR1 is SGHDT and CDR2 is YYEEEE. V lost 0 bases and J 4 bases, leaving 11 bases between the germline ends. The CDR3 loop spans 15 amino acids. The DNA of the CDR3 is TGTGCCAGCAGCTTGGGGACAGCGGGTAATCAGCCCCAGCATTTT. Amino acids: CASSLGTAGNQPQHF.